This T cell receptor beta chain was observed in a study of blood T cell repertoires in COVID-19. Background on the study: Researchers got acute and convalescent COVID-19 samples from the United States, Italy and Spain. PBMCs, B-cell-depleted T cells, or T cells were the source of the cDNA or gDNA that made up the material.

The CDR3 has 15 amino acids. The trim removed 0 bases at V and 6 bases at J, leaving 7 bases unmatched. CDR1 is MGHRA and CDR2 is YSYEKL in the germline V gene. In the source study's methods: Using reference gene primer amplification, nucleated cell counts were estimated. Data came from immunoSEQ multiplex PCR; TCRdb stores just in-frame clones and leaves some out. The DNA gave D and trimming, while V, J and clone size come from that table. The table has about 34,000 clones, 85% seen once. The chain has TRBV4-1 and TRBJ1-2; 7 nucleotides line up with TRBD1. The sample consisted of peripheral blood. This TCR was sampled from a human donor with acute or convalescent COVID-19. The donor label of this sample is uncertain. The chain's CDR3 is CASSQDLSGGNGYTF. The CDR3 coding sequence is TGCGCCAGCAGCCAAGATTTATCAGGGGGGAATGGCTACACCTTC.